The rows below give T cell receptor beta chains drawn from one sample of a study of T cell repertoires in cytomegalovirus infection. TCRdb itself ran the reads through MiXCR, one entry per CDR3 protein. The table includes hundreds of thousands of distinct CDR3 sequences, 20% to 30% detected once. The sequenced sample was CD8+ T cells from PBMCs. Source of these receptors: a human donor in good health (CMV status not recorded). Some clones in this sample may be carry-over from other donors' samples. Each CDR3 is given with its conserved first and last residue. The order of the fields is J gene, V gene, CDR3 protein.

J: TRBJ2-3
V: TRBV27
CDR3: CAQSAASGGENSTDTQYF

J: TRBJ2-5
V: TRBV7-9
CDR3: CASSKRRSGETQYF

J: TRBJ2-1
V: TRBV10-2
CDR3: CATSFIGQRSYNEQFF

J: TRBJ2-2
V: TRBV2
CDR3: CASSSPEGTNTGELFF

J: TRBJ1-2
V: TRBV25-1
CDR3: CASSEPRRLGVGPLDGYTF

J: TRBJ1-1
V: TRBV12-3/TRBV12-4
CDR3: CASDRDTAPNTEAFF

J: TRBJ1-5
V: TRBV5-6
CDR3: CASSWGQGGVNQPQHF

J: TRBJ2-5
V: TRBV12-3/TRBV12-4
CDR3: CASSPSDREEETQYF

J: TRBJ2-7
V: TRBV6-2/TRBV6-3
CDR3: CASSYQGASHYEQYF

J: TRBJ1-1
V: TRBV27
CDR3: CASTLNFVGAANTEAFF

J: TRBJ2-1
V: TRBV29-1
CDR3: CSVEDSGLSSYNEQFF

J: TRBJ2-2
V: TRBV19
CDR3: CASRSRQGNTGELFF

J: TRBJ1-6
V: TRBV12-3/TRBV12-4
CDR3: CASSSGKGAPLHF

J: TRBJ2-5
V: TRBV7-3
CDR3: CASSLTGLAGQETQYF

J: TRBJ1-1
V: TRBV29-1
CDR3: CSTWTRASNTEAFF

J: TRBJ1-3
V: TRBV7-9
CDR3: CASSSDRANTIYF

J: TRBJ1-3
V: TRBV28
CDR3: CASSFWGTGGSGNTIYF

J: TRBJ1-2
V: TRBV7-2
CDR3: CASSLSLAGALFNYGYTF

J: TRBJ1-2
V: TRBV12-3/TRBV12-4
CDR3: CASSPGRIGYTF

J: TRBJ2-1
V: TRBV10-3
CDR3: CAIGEQPYNEQFF

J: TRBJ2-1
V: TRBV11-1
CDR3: CASSLPGEYINEQFF

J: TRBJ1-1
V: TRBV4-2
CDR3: CASSQEYRQAHEAFF

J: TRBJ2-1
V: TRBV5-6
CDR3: CASSFWNYNEQFF

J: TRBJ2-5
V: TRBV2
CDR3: CASITPGEETQYF

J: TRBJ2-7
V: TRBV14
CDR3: CASSQDNRDEQYF

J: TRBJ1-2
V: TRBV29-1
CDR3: CSVVQATRGYTF

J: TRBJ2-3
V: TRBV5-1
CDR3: CASSMQVVDTDTQYF

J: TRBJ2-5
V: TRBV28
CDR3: CASSLPGFQETQYF

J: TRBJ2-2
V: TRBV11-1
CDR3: CASSLPGRSLTGELFF

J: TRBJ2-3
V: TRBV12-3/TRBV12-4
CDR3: CANSPGGRGSDTQYF

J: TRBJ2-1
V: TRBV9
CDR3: CASSPRGGQDEQFF

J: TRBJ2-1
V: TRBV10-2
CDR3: CASSESGAQNNEQFF

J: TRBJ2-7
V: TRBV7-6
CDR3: CASSLRHPRYEQYF

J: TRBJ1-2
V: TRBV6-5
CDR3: CASSYTDRGYRYGYTF